The 28 T cell receptor beta chains presented below share a single source sample, sequenced in a study of T cell responses to AZD1222 COVID-19 vaccine. Generated by immunoSEQ multiplex PCR, the TCRdb table keeps only in-frame clones and is missing some. Here the sample spans some 120,000 clones, over 75% being singletons. Sequences were derived from peripheral blood, sampled on day 0 of AZD1222 vaccination. The receptors originated from an adult in good health.

V and J are TRBV6-5 and TRBJ1-5; a possible D gene is TRBD1 (5 bases). The CDR3 is made up of 15 amino acids. Germline CDR1 MNHEY, CDR2 SVGAGI. V gave up 6 bases and J gave up 2 bases, with 14 bases separating them. Here the CDR3 DNA reads TGTGCCAGCAGGCAGGGCTCGGCAGGCAATCAGCCCCAGCATTTT. Protein sequence: CASRQGSAGNQPQHF.

The V and J genes are TRBV6-5 and TRBJ1-2, with 7 bases matching TRBD1. From germline, CDR1 is MNHEY and CDR2 SVGAGI. This CDR3 region has 13 residues. Trimming at V came to 7 bases and at J to 2 bases, leaving 4 bases not matched to a gene. In nucleotides, the CDR3 is TGTGCCAGCACCACGGACAGGAACTATGGCTACACCTTC. This sequence encodes CASTTDRNYGYTF.

This clone was observed once. The chain is built from TRBV5-5 and TRBJ2-3; D is undetermined. V dropped 3 bases and J dropped 6 bases, with 11 bases sitting between them. The CDR3 sequence is 13 residues long. The germline CDR1 and CDR2 sequences are SGHKS and YYEKEE (reference sequence). CDR3 coding DNA: TGTGCCAGCAGCTCAGTCTTCGGGGATACGCAGTATTTT. Protein sequence: CASSSVFGDTQYF. Together with reference TRBV5-5 and TRBJ2-3, the CDR3 gives the full variable domain: DAGVTQSPTHLIKTRGQQVTLRCSPISGHKSVSWYQQVLGQGPQFIFQYYEKEERGRGNFPDRFSARQFPNYSSELNVNALLLGDSALYLCASSSVFGDTQYFGPGTRLTVL.

The chain recombines TRBV9 with TRBJ2-3; D gene uncertain. Germline CDR1 reads SGDLS; CDR2 reads YYNGEE. CDR3 size: 14 residues. Trimming left V 2 bases short and J 3 bases short, with 10 bases between. The CDR3 sequence is CASSVGELTDTQYF. CDR3 in DNA: TGTGCCAGCAGCGTTGGGGAATTAACAGATACGCAGTATTTT.

The rearrangement uses TRBV5-4 and TRBJ1-5, with a tentative D call TRBD1 (5 bases). The CDR3 sequence is 13 residues long. The V end was cut by 2 bases, the J end by 7 bases, with 10 bases between. In germline, CDR1 is SGHNT, CDR2 YYREEE (reference sequence). The CDR3 DNA is TGTGCCAGCAGCTTTGGGGGGGAACAGCCCCAGCATTTT. Amino acid sequence: CASSFGGEQPQHF.

The chain carries TRBV28 and TRBJ1-5; TRBD1 is a possible D gene (6 bases). Germline lookup yields CDR1 MDHEN and CDR2 SYDVKM. V lost 3 bases and J lost 7, with 16 bases in between. CDR3 length: 15 amino acids. DNA for the CDR3: TGTGCCAGCAGTTTTGGACAGACATACGGCCAGCCCCAGCATTTT. As protein: CASSFGQTYGQPQHF. Looking up the rest from reference TRBV28 and TRBJ1-5 gives the full variable domain: DVKVTQSSRYLVKRTGEKVFLECVQDMDHENMFWYRQDPGLGLRLIYFSYDVKMKEKGDIPEGYSVSREKKERFSLILESASTNQTSMYLCASSFGQTYGQPQHFGDGTRLSIL.

The V gene is TRBV6-5, the J gene TRBJ1-6, with D possibly TRBD1 on 5 matching bases. Per the germline V gene, CDR1 is MNHEY and CDR2 is SVGAGI. Trimming left V 7 bases short and J 9 bases short, with 13 bases between. The CDR3 has 13 amino acids. The CDR3 coding sequence is TGTGCCAGCACGGGGCAGGGTACTTCACCCCTCCACTTT. Translated: CASTGQGTSPLHF.

V is TRBV6-5 and J is TRBJ1-5; D is perhaps TRBD1 (6 bases). The CDR3 has 15 amino acids. Germline V gene lookup returns CDR1 MNHEY and CDR2 SVGAGI. Trimming took 7 bases from V and 6 from J, leaving 19 bases between them. Here the CDR3 reads CASIRTGNIGQPQHF. CDR3 coding DNA: TGTGCCAGCATCAGAACAGGGAATATCGGTCAGCCCCAGCATTTT.

The chain recombines TRBV7-9 with TRBJ2-2; D is perhaps TRBD1 (5 bases). CDR1 SEHNR and CDR2 FQNEAQ come from the germline V gene (reference sequence). CDR3 size: 17 residues. Trimming took 5 bases from V and 5 from J, leaving 21 bases between them. The CDR3 protein is CASSLGPNRLLTGELFF. The DNA of the CDR3 is TGTGCCAGCAGCCTTGGCCCCAACAGGCTCCTGACCGGGGAGCTGTTTTTT.

The V call is TRBV27, the J call TRBJ2-1, with D tentatively TRBD1 or TRBD2 (6 bases each). The germline V gene has CDR1 MNHEY and CDR2 SMNVEV (reference sequence). The length of the CDR3 is 14 residues. Trimming removed 7 bases from V and 3 bases from J, with 13 bases in between. The CDR3 loop reads CASTLGGLYNEQFF. CDR3 nucleotides: TGTGCCAGCACCCTTGGGGGGCTCTACAATGAGCAGTTCTTC.

V and J are TRBV27 and TRBJ2-2; TRBD2 agrees at 11 bases. V trimming: 4 bases; J trimming: 5 bases; junction bases outside the gene matches: 3. The CDR3 runs 15 residues. Germline-derived CDR1 and CDR2 are MNHEY and SMNVEV (reference sequence). The CDR3: CASSSRTSGTGELFF. The DNA for the CDR3 is TGTGCCAGCAGTTCCCGGACTAGCGGGACCGGGGAGCTGTTTTTT.

The chain uses TRBV11-2 and TRBJ2-7; possibly TRBD1 for D (5 bases). V was pared by 7 bases and J by 1 base, with 14 bases between. The CDR3 extends over 14 amino acids. CDR1 and CDR2 from the germline V gene are SGHAT and FQNNGV. In DNA, the CDR3 is TGTGCCAGCACCACGCGTGACAGATCCTACGAGCAGTACTTC. Its protein is CASTTRDRSYEQYF.

The CDR3 is CASSPEDRDPEAFF. Written as DNA, the CDR3 is TGCGCCAGCAGCCCGGAAGACAGGGATCCAGAAGCTTTCTTT. The gene calls are TRBV5-1 and TRBJ1-1, with TRBD1 identical over 7 bases. This CDR3 region has 14 residues. CDR1 SGHRS and CDR2 YFSETQ come from the germline V gene. The trim removed 4 bases at V and 8 bases at J, leaving 11 bases unmatched.

The chain couples TRBV30 to TRBJ1-3; D uncertain. The CDR3 extends over 14 amino acids. Trimming removed 4 bases from V and 4 bases from J, with 14 bases in between. CDR1 and CDR2 (germline): GTSNPN, SVGIG (reference sequence). CDR3 coding DNA: TGTGCCTGGACCCGTGAAGGGAAAGGAAACACCATATATTTT. Translation gives CAWTREGKGNTIYF. Full variable domain (rest looked up from reference TRBV30 and TRBJ1-3): SQTIHQWPATLVQPVGSPLSLECTVEGTSNPNLYWYRQAAGRGLQLLFYSVGIGQISSEVPQNLSASRPQDRQFILSSKKLLLSDSGFYLCAWTREGKGNTIYFGEGSWLTVV.

This sequence joins TRBV5-6 and TRBJ1-1; D is ambiguous. The germline V gene encodes CDR1 SGHDT and CDR2 YYEEEE. The V end was cut by 0 bases, the J end by 0 bases, with 12 bases between. The CDR3 spans 16 residues. Here the CDR3 DNA reads TGTGCCAGCAGCTTGGCCGGGAGGATCCTGAACACTGAAGCTTTCTTT. Its translation is CASSLAGRILNTEAFF.

V and J are TRBV11-2 and TRBJ1-6; D not resolved. CDR1 is SGHAT and CDR2 is FQNNGV in the germline V gene. Trimming cost V 5 bases and J 6 bases, with 17 bases left between them. CDR3 length equals 16 residues. The CDR3 DNA is TGTGCCAGCAGCCACGAGACTTTACAGTTTAATTCACCCCTCCACTTT. As protein: CASSHETLQFNSPLHF.

The chain carries TRBV10-2 and TRBJ1-4; 9 bases align to TRBD1. The CDR3 length is 16 residues. V dropped 5 bases and J dropped 6; count of bases not matched to a gene: 10. Germline V gene sequence: CDR1 WSHSY, CDR2 SAAADI. CDR3 in DNA: TGCGCCAGCAGTAGTAAACAGGGGGCAGGAGATGAAAAACTGTTTTTT. Protein sequence: CASSSKQGAGDEKLFF.

This sequence joins TRBV19 and TRBJ2-7; D is undetermined. Germline lookup yields CDR1 LNHDA and CDR2 SQIVND (reference sequence). Trimming took off 6 bases at V and 0 bases at J, with 6 bases between the two ends. The CDR3 is 12 amino acids. DNA for the CDR3: TGTGCCAGTAGCCAAAGCTCCTACGAGCAGTACTTC. This translates into CASSQSSYEQYF.

J is TRBJ2-1 and V is TRBV7-7, with TRBD1 as a possible D gene (6 bases). CDR1 is SSHAT, CDR2 FNYEAQ, per germline (reference sequence). This CDR3 has 11 residues. Trimming left V 6 bases short and J 10 bases short, with 10 bases between. In DNA, the CDR3 is TGTGCCAGCAGGGGTCAGGGGGAGCAGTTCTTC. Encoded protein: CASRGQGEQFF.

V is TRBV28 and J is TRBJ1-1; TRBD1 matches 8 bases. The junction had 12 bases not matched to a gene; V was cut back by 11 bases and J by 1 base. The germline V gene has CDR1 MDHEN and CDR2 SYDVKM. The CDR3 consists of 15 residues. The CDR3 is CASSPSGTGNTEAFF. As DNA, the CDR3 is TGTGCCTCGTCCCCCTCCGGGACAGGGAACACTGAAGCTTTCTTT.

In its sample, this clone was seen once. The chain links TRBV3-1 (or the pseudogene TRBV3-2) to TRBJ2-1, with 9 nucleotides matching TRBD2. The CDR3 has 18 residues. The germline CDR1 and CDR2 sequences are LGHDT and YNNKEL (reference sequence). J was trimmed by 2 bases and V by 6 bases; bases with no gene match: 14. This chain's CDR3 is CASSYKTGTSRPYNEQFF. The DNA of the CDR3 is TGTGCCAGCAGTTATAAAACGGGGACTAGCAGACCCTACAATGAGCAGTTCTTC.

By frequency in the sample, this clone is medium-sized. The rearrangement joins TRBV6-4 to TRBJ2-3; 8 positions agree with TRBD2. CDR1 and CDR2 (germline): MRHNA, SNTAGT. The CDR3 sequence is 14 residues long. J gave up 1 base and V 3 bases, and 0 bases lay outside the gene matches. The CDR3 here is CASSERGGTDTQYF. The CDR3 bases are TGTGCCAGCAGTGAGCGGGGGGGCACAGATACGCAGTATTTT.

The V call is TRBV10-3, the J call TRBJ1-3; D unresolved. V gave up 0 bases and J gave up 1 base, with 7 bases separating them. Germline V gene lookup returns CDR1 ENHRY and CDR2 SYGVKD. The CDR3 contains 15 residues. The DNA for the CDR3 is TGTGCCATCAGTGAGTCTGTGTTTTCTGGAAACACCATATATTTT. Protein product: CAISESVFSGNTIYF.

J is TRBJ1-6 and V is TRBV10-3, with D perhaps matching TRBD1 (5 bases). Trimming shortened V by 1 base and J by 5 bases, and 12 bases separated the two germline ends. Looked up from germline, CDR1 is ENHRY and CDR2 is SYGVKD. This CDR3 has 16 residues. CDR3 residues: CAISEWGGADNSPLHF. DNA of the CDR3: TGTGCCATCAGTGAGTGGGGCGGGGCGGATAATTCACCCCTCCACTTT.

The genes are TRBV6-4 and TRBJ2-1; TRBD1 agrees at 7 bases. V was pared by 6 bases and J by 6 bases, with 5 bases of the junction left unmatched. CDR1 and CDR2 (germline): MRHNA, SNTAGT. This CDR3 region has 13 residues. CDR3 protein: CASSTGTANEQFF. The CDR3 coding sequence is TGTGCCAGCAGCACCGGGACAGCCAATGAGCAGTTCTTC.

The V and J genes are TRBV5-1 and TRBJ1-1, with 9 bases matching TRBD1. Per germline, CDR1 SGHRS and CDR2 YFSETQ. V gave up 6 bases and J gave up 3 bases; unmatched junction bases: 9. This CDR3 spans 15 amino acids. This chain's CDR3 is CASTWGQGRDTEAFF. CDR3 bases: TGCGCCAGCACCTGGGGACAGGGCCGAGACACTGAAGCTTTCTTT. The full variable domain, rest sourced from reference TRBV5-1 and TRBJ1-1, is KAGVTQTPRYLIKTRGQQVTLSCSPISGHRSVSWYQQTPGQGLQFLFEYFSETQRNKGNFPGRFSGRQFSNSRSEMNVSTLELGDSALYLCASTWGQGRDTEAFFGQGTRLTVV.

This clone has just one count. The chain employs TRBV6-2 or TRBV6-3 and TRBJ2-5, with D possibly being TRBD1 (5 bases). The CDR3 totals 14 residues. Trimming took off 2 bases at V and 4 bases at J, with 11 bases between the two ends. Per germline, CDR1 MNHEY and CDR2 SVGEGT. The CDR3 is CASSYQGAAETQYF. CDR3 DNA sequence: TGTGCCAGCAGTTACCAAGGGGCGGCAGAGACCCAGTACTTC.

This clone was seen a handful of times. The CDR3 loop reads CATSDGDRGQYF. In nucleotides, the CDR3 is TGTGCCACCAGTGATGGGGACCGCGGGCAGTACTTC. The chain has TRBV24-1 and TRBJ2-7, with D perhaps given as TRBD1 or TRBD2 (5 bases each). Germline V gene lookup returns CDR1 KGHDR and CDR2 SFDVKD. Trimming cost V 3 bases and J 9 bases, with 11 bases left between them. This CDR3 is 12 amino acids long.